Sequencing of this T cell receptor (beta chain) was carried out in a study of radiotherapy plus CTLA-4 blockade in lung cancer. The CDR3 has 11 residues. Trimming removed 4 bases from V and 3 bases from J, with 6 bases in between. Germline CDR1 is SQVTM and CDR2 is ANQGSEA. Measured with immunoSEQ multiplex PCR; TCRdb has only the in-frame clones, and not every one. The table has about 38,000 clones, around three quarters seen once. The TCR sequence derives from a human donor with non-small cell lung cancer who had stable disease on radiotherapy plus ipilimumab. The chain employs TRBV29-1 and TRBJ1-2, with D unclear. The sequencing here drew on peripheral blood, taken from a patient treated with radiotherapy plus ipilimumab. The CDR3 bases are TGCAGCGTTGGTCACCACTATGGCTACACCTTC. This translates into CSVGHHYGYTF.